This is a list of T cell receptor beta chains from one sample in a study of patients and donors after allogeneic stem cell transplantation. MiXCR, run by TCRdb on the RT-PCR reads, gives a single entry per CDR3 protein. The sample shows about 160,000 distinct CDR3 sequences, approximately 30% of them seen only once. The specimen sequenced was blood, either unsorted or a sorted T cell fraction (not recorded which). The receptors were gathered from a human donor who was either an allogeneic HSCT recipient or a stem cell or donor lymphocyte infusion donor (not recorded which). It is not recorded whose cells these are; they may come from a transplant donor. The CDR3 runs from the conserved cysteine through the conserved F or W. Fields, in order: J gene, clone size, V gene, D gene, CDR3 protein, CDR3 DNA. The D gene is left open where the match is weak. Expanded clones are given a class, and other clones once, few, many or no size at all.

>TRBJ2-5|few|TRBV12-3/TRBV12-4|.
CASSRGGAEGQETQYF
TGTGCCAGCAGTCGTGGGGGAGCTGAGGGCCAAGAGACCCAGTACTTC
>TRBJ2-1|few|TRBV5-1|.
CASSLGRDHNEQFF
TGCGCCAGCAGCTTGGGCAGGGACCACAATGAGCAGTTCTTC
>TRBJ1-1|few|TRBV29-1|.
CSVGGRGTEAFF
TGCAGCGTTGGAGGGAGGGGCACTGAAGCTTTCTTT
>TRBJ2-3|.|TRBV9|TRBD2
CASSPSPGGSTDTQYF
TGTGCCAGCAGCCCTTCCCCGGGAGGGAGCACAGATACGCAGTATTTT
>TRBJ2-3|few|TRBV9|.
CASSVSPGQGTSTDTQYF
TGTGCCAGCAGCGTAAGCCCCGGGCAGGGGACTAGCACAGATACGCAGTATTTT
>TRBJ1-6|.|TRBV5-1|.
CASSFLQGNNSPLHF
TGCGCCAGCAGCTTCTTGCAGGGCAATAATTCACCCCTCCACTTT
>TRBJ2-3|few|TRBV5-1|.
CASKGRLADTQYF
TGCGCCAGCAAGGGACGTCTGGCAGATACGCAGTATTTT
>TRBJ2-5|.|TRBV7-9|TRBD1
CASSFGLTGQLQETQYF
TGTGCCAGCAGCTTTGGACTTACGGGACAGCTCCAAGAGACCCAGTACTTC
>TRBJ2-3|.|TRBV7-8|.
CASRALLASTDTQYF
TGTGCCAGCAGAGCCCTCCTAGCGAGCACAGATACGCAGTATTTT
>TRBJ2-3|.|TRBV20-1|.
CSAMWKGTDTQYF
TGCAGTGCTATGTGGAAAGGCACAGATACGCAGTATTTT
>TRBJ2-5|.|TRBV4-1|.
CASSHDDSPGETQYF
TGCGCCAGCAGCCACGATGATAGCCCTGGAGAGACCCAGTACTTC
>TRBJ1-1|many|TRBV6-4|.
CASSGDGYTEAFF
TGTGCCAGCAGTGGGGACGGATACACTGAAGCTTTCTTT
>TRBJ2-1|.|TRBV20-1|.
CSARIAAYNEQFF
TGCAGTGCTAGAATAGCGGCCTACAATGAGCAGTTCTTC
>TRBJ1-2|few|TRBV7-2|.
CASSLATDSNYGYTF
TGTGCCAGCAGCTTAGCGACAGACTCTAACTATGGCTACACCTTC
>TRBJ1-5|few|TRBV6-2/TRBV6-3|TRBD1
CASTWTGGAQPQHF
TGTGCCAGCACCTGGACAGGGGGCGCGCAGCCCCAGCATTTT
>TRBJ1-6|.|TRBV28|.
CASSYPPRGYNSPLHF
TGTGCCAGCAGTTATCCCCCCAGGGGTTATAATTCACCCCTCCACTTT
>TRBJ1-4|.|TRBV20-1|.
CSANDDGNEKLFF
TGCAGTGCTAACGACGACGGAAATGAAAAACTGTTTTTT
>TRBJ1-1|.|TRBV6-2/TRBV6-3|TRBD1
CASSPAGGTGKGPEAFF
TGTGCCAGCAGTCCTGCTGGGGGGACAGGGAAGGGGCCTGAAGCTTTCTTT
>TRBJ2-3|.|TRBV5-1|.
CASSLQGRTSTDTQYF
TGCGCCAGCAGCTTGCAGGGGAGGACTAGCACAGATACGCAGTATTTT
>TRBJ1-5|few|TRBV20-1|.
CSARGRVSNQPQHF
TGCAGTGCTAGGGGTAGGGTGAGCAATCAGCCCCAGCATTTT
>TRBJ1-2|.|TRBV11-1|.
CASSPGQRLYGYTF
TGTGCCAGCAGCCCTGGACAGCGTCTATATGGCTACACCTTC
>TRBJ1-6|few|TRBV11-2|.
CASNYGRGYNSPLHF
TGTGCCAGCAACTATGGGAGGGGTTATAATTCACCCCTCCACTTT
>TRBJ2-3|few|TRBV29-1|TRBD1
CSVPGQTSTDTQYF
TGCAGCGTTCCGGGACAGACTAGCACAGATACGCAGTATTTT
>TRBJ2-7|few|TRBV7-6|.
CASSHPGTHYEQYF
TGTGCCAGCAGCCACCCCGGGACTCATTACGAGCAGTACTTC
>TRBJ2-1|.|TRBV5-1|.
CASRPGPSPQEQFF
TGCGCCAGCAGGCCGGGACCCAGCCCCCAGGAGCAGTTCTTC
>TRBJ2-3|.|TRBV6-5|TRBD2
CASTRTSGSDTQYF
TGTGCCAGCACCCGGACTAGCGGATCAGATACGCAGTATTTT
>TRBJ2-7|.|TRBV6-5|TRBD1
CASRVQTGGNYEQYF
TGTGCCAGCAGAGTACAGACAGGGGGTAACTACGAGCAGTACTTC
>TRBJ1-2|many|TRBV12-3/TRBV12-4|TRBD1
CASSPRQGAGGYTF
TGTGCCAGCAGTCCCAGACAGGGGGCGGGTGGCTACACCTTC
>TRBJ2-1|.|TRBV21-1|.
CASRPGHPVYNEQFF
TGTGCCAGCAGACCGGGACACCCCGTTTACAATGAGCAGTTCTTC
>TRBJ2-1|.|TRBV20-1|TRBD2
CSLGGSGSPSYNEQFF
TGCAGTTTGGGGGGTAGCGGGAGCCCCTCCTACAATGAGCAGTTCTTC
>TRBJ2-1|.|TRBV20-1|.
CSARGFFSRTAQGDNEQFF
TGCAGTGCTAGAGGGTTTTTCTCCAGGACAGCCCAAGGGGACAATGAGCAGTTCTTC
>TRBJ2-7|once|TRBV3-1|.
CASSLSGHQVGEQYF
TGTGCCAGCAGCCTCTCGGGACACCAAGTCGGGGAGCAGTACTTC
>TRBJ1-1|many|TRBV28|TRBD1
CASSTPTGEYTEAFF
TGTGCCAGCAGTACCCCGACAGGGGAGTACACTGAAGCTTTCTTT
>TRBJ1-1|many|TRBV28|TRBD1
CASTQQGAQNTEAFF
TGTGCCAGCACCCAACAGGGGGCCCAGAACACTGAAGCTTTCTTT
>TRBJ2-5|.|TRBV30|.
CAWRAGTTGETQYF
TGTGCCTGGAGAGCCGGGACAACAGGAGAGACCCAGTACTTC
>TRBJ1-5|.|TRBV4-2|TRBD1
CASSQDGTGGGQPQHF
TGTGCCAGCAGCCAAGATGGAACAGGGGGAGGTCAGCCCCAGCATTTT
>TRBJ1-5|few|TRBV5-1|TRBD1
CASSPTGALSPQHF
TGCGCCAGCAGCCCGACAGGGGCCCTTTCGCCCCAGCATTTT
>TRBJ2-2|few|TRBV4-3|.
CASSQVGKTGELFF
TGCGCCAGCAGCCAAGTTGGGAAGACCGGGGAGCTGTTTTTT
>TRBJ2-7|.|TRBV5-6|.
CASSFYGNYEQYF
TGTGCCAGCAGCTTTTACGGGAACTACGAGCAGTACTTC
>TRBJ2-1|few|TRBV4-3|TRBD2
CASSPEGRANEQFF
TGCGCCAGCAGCCCCGAGGGGAGGGCCAATGAGCAGTTCTTC
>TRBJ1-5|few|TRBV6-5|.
CASSYSLTDQPQHF
TGTGCCAGCAGTTACTCGTTAACAGATCAGCCCCAGCATTTT
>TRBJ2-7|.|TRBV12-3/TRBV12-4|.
CASTLTGLDYEQYF
TGTGCCAGCACCTTGACAGGACTCGACTACGAGCAGTACTTC
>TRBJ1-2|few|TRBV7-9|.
CASSLDRGRYTF
TGTGCCAGCAGCTTAGATCGAGGCAGATACACCTTC
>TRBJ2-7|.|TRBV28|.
CASSLSPSDSYEQYF
TGTGCCAGCAGTTTAAGCCCTAGCGACTCCTACGAGCAGTACTTC
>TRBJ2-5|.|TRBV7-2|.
CASSLVGSEQETQYF
TGTGCCAGCAGCTTAGTTGGGAGTGAGCAAGAGACCCAGTACTTC
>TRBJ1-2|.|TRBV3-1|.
CASSQGGRGEGYTF
TGTGCCAGCAGCCAAGGGGGCAGGGGTGAAGGCTACACCTTC
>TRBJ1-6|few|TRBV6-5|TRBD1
CASRWRDRLYNSPLHF
TGTGCCAGCAGATGGAGGGACAGGCTCTATAATTCACCCCTCCACTTT
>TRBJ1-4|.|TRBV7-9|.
CASSLVIRFTPHSATNEKLFF
TGTGCCAGCAGCTTAGTGATTCGGTTTACACCCCACTCTGCAACTAATGAAAAACTGTTTTTT
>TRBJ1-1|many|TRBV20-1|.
CSARVRRGEAFF
TGCAGTGCTAGAGTGCGCAGGGGTGAAGCTTTCTTT
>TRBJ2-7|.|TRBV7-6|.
CASSLTQASYEQYF
TGTGCCAGCAGCTTAACGCAGGCCTCCTACGAGCAGTACTTC
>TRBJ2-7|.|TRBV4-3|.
CASSQARTYEQYF
TGCGCCAGCAGCCAAGCCAGGACCTACGAGCAGTACTTC
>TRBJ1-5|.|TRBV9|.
CASSAGTRQPQHF
TGTGCCAGCAGCGCGGGGACTCGGCAGCCCCAGCATTTT
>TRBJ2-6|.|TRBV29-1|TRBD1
CSVELVRGISGANVLTF
TGCAGCGTTGAATTGGTCAGGGGGATCTCTGGGGCCAACGTCCTGACTTTC
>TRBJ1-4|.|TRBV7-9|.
CASSLAGTLNEKLFF
TGTGCCAGCAGCTTAGCAGGGACGTTGAATGAAAAACTGTTTTTT
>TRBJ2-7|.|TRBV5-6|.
CASSLVDGGEQYF
TGTGCCAGCAGCTTGGTGGACGGTGGCGAGCAGTACTTC
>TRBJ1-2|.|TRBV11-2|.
CASGQGFGGYTF
TGTGCCAGCGGTCAGGGATTTGGGGGCTACACCTTC
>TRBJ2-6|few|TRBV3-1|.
CASSQVWSGANVLTF
TGTGCCAGCAGCCAAGTCTGGTCTGGGGCCAACGTCCTGACTTTC
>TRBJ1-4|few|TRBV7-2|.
CASSPEGGFLNEKLFF
TGTGCCAGCAGCCCCGAGGGCGGTTTTCTTAATGAAAAACTGTTTTTT